These 30 T cell receptor beta chains originate from one sample sequenced in a study of early T cells in non-severe SARS-CoV-2 infection. TCRdb reprocessed the 5' RACE reads via MiXCR and lists one record per CDR3 protein. The sample yields roughly 63,000 distinct CDR3 sequences, under 15% seen once. Sequencing input: whole blood. These receptors were obtained from an adult who was a healthcare worker with PCR-confirmed SARS-CoV-2 infection or an uninfected control (not recorded which).

This clonotype was observed many times. V is TRBV6-5 and J is TRBJ2-7; D unclear. Germline loops: CDR1 MNHEY, CDR2 SVGAGI. The V end was cut by 8 bases, the J end by 0 bases, with 11 bases between. This CDR3 region has 13 residues. CDR3 DNA sequence: TGTGCCAGCGGTAACACGCTCTCCTACGAGCAGTACTTC. Its translation: CASGNTLSYEQYF.

This clonotype was recorded many times. The chain couples TRBV10-3 to TRBJ2-7; D remains ambiguous. The CDR3 runs 11 residues. The germline CDR1 and CDR2 sequences are ENHRY and SYGVKD. V was clipped by 10 bases and J by 3 bases, with 10 bases between them. The CDR3 loop reads CATSLGYEQYF. CDR3 coding DNA: TGTGCCACCTCACTGGGCTACGAGCAGTACTTC.

Ten or more counts support this clonotype. The CDR3 sequence is CASTSPRNTEAFF. In DNA, the CDR3 is TGTGCCAGCACCTCCCCAAGGAACACTGAAGCTTTCTTT. The V call is TRBV6-1, the J call TRBJ1-1; D uncertain. The CDR3 length is 13 residues. Germline CDR1 MNHNS, CDR2 SASEGT. Trimming shortened V by 7 bases and J by 1 base, and 10 bases separated the two germline ends.

This clonotype showed up many times. V is TRBV19 and J is TRBJ1-2; D remains unclear. Germline assignment: CDR1 LNHDA and CDR2 SQIVND (reference sequence). The CDR3 totals 14 residues. Trimming shortened V by 8 bases and J by 4 bases, and 17 bases separated the two germline ends. In DNA form, the CDR3 reads TGTGCCAGTTCCGACGCGGTCAGAATCTATGGCTACACCTTC. This gives the protein CASSDAVRIYGYTF.

In this sample, this clonotype turned up a few times. The rearrangement links TRBV9 to TRBJ1-2; D perhaps matches TRBD1 (5 bases). The CDR3 length is 13 residues. V shed 2 bases and J shed 1 base, with 6 bases lying between them. CDR1 SGDLS and CDR2 YYNGEE come from the germline V gene. CDR3 amino acids: CASSVDSNYGYTF. CDR3 nucleotides: TGTGCCAGCAGCGTCGACAGTAACTATGGCTACACCTTC. Full variable domain (missing parts from reference TRBV9 and TRBJ1-2): DSGVTQTPKHLITATGQRVTLRCSPRSGDLSVYWYQQSLDQGLQFLIQYYNGEERAKGNILERFSAQQFPDLHSELNLSSLELGDSALYFCASSVDSNYGYTFGSGTRLTVV.

This clonotype was observed at least ten times. The rearrangement joins TRBV29-1 to TRBJ2-5; D gene unclear. This CDR3 spans 13 amino acids. V dropped 8 bases and J dropped 2 bases, with 15 bases sitting between them. CDR1 and CDR2 (germline): SQVTM, ANQGSEA. The CDR3 spells CSSAKILQETQYF. As DNA, the CDR3 is TGCAGCTCTGCAAAGATCCTACAAGAGACCCAGTACTTC.

This clonotype was seen many times. The V and J genes are TRBV19 and TRBJ1-1; D is uncertain. The CDR3 extends over 14 amino acids. V was pared by 3 bases and J by 0 bases, with 8 bases between. Germline V gene data show CDR1 as LNHDA and CDR2 as SQIVND (reference sequence). CDR3 in amino acids: CASSITPVNTEAFF. The CDR3 nucleotides are TGTGCCAGTAGTATCACCCCAGTGAACACTGAAGCTTTCTTT.

This clonotype was recorded many times. CDR3 bases: TGTGCCAGCAGTTTGCCCCCAGATACGCAGTATTTT. Its translation: CASSLPPDTQYF. This chain joins TRBV12-3 or TRBV12-4 and TRBJ2-3, with D hard to call. The CDR3 has 12 amino acids. The V and J ends lost 3 bases and 4 bases respectively, with 5 bases between them.

This clonotype was seen only a few times. This chain joins TRBV12-3 or TRBV12-4 and TRBJ2-1; D is unresolved. The ends were cut back, 6 bases at V and 7 bases at J, with 19 bases in the middle. The CDR3 length is 15 residues. CDR3 protein: CASSRPAVTGNEQFF. CDR3 DNA: TGTGCCAGCAGCCGCCCTGCGGTTACGGGTAATGAGCAGTTCTTC.

J is TRBJ2-7 and V is TRBV20-1; the D gene could be TRBD1 or TRBD2 (6 bases each). Germline V CDR1 and CDR2: DFQATT, SNEGSKA (reference sequence). V lost 0 bases and J 5 bases, leaving 17 bases between the germline ends. The CDR3 spans 15 residues. The CDR3, as DNA: TGCAGTGCTAGAGATCCCCGGGGGCTCGTGGACGAGCAGTACTTC. Translation gives CSARDPRGLVDEQYF.

This clonotype is a singleton in its sample. The chain couples TRBV6-2 or TRBV6-3 to TRBJ1-1; D may be TRBD1 (6 bases). Germline CDR1 reads MNHEY; CDR2 reads SVGEGT. The CDR3 extends over 16 amino acids. V lost 0 bases, J lost 5 bases, and 16 bases lay in between. The CDR3 reads CASSYSYRVGKTEAFF. The DNA for the CDR3 is TGTGCCAGCAGTTACTCCTACAGGGTAGGAAAGACTGAAGCTTTCTTT.

Here the CDR3 reads CASSFDRGGSDEAFF. The CDR3 nucleotides are TGTGCCAGCAGCTTCGACAGGGGAGGTTCCGATGAAGCTTTCTTT. V usage is TRBV5-4 and J usage is TRBJ1-1, with 8 bases lining up with TRBD1. CDR1 is SGHNT and CDR2 is YYREEE in the germline V gene (reference sequence). Trimming at V came to 2 bases and at J to 7 bases, leaving 10 bases not matched to a gene. The CDR3 is 15 residues long.

CDR3 in amino acids: CSASRGSSGGAADTQYF. CDR3 nucleotide sequence: TGCAGTGCTAGTAGGGGTTCCAGCGGGGGGGCCGCGGATACGCAGTATTTT. The chain couples TRBV20-1 to TRBJ2-3; TRBD2 aligns across 10 bases. Germline V gives CDR1 DFQATT, CDR2 SNEGSKA (reference sequence). V shed 3 bases, J shed 6 bases, and the junction held 15 bases outside the gene matches. CDR3 length equals 17 residues.

This clonotype has ten or more counts. The chain couples TRBV20-1 to TRBJ1-1; 7 bases match TRBD1. Looked up from germline, CDR1 is DFQATT and CDR2 is SNEGSKA (reference sequence). V lost 6 bases, J lost 3 bases, and 4 bases stayed unmatched. This CDR3 contains 12 residues. The CDR3 loop is CSAQGGYTEAFF. In DNA form, the CDR3 reads TGCAGTGCCCAGGGGGGCTACACTGAAGCTTTCTTT.

This clonotype was observed at least ten times. The DNA is omitted, as the CDR3 cannot be located on it reliably, and the CDR3 follows TCRdb's listing. The chain carries TRBV6-5 and TRBJ2-7; the table gives TRBD2 as D, unverified against the DNA. The CDR3 spans 11 amino acids, including both terminal residues. Germline CDR1 and CDR2: MNHEY and SVGAGI. The CDR3 loop reads CALRGYECGCF.

The genes are TRBV3-1 and TRBJ2-5, with TRBD2 matching 7 bases. Germline V CDR1 and CDR2: LGHDT, YNNKEL (reference sequence). With V trimmed by 4 bases and J by 2 bases, 7 bases remained unmatched. CDR3 length: 15 residues. The CDR3 sequence: CASSPGAGGQETQYF. The CDR3, as DNA: TGTGCCAGCAGCCCGGGAGCCGGGGGGCAAGAGACCCAGTACTTC.

As to this clonotype: The junction does not match germline at one end; this may be a read error. The CDR3 coding sequence is TGTGCCAGCAGGGGACAGGGGGCTGCCTACGTGCAGTACTTC. It is translated as CASRGQGAAYVQYF. The rearrangement links TRBV2 to TRBJ2-7, with 12 bases fitting TRBD1. The CDR3 extends over 14 amino acids. The germline gives CDR1 SNHLY, CDR2 FYNNEI.

This clonotype has at least ten counts. This chain links TRBV11-2 with TRBJ2-4; D is unresolved. Trimming cost V 1 base and J 8 bases, with 9 bases left between them. Germline V gene data show CDR1 as SGHAT and CDR2 as FQNNGV. The CDR3 loop spans 13 amino acids. In DNA, the CDR3 is TGTGCCAGCAGCTTAGCCGGGTCGGACATTCAGTACTTC. It yields the protein CASSLAGSDIQYF. The variable domain in full, with the rest retrieved from reference TRBV11-2 and TRBJ2-4, is EAGVAQSPRYKIIEKRQSVAFWCNPISGHATLYWYQQILGQGPKLLIQFQNNGVVDDSQLPKDRFSAERLKGVDSTLKIQPAKLEDSAVYLCASSLAGSDIQYFGAGTRLSVL.

The chain carries TRBV29-1 and TRBJ2-5, with D possibly being TRBD2 (6 bases). The V end was cut by 6 bases, the J end by 6 bases, with 20 bases between. This CDR3 region has 14 residues. Germline CDR1 and CDR2: SQVTM and ANQGSEA. CDR3 coding DNA: TGCAGCGTCCGAAAGGCCGGGGGTCAGCAGACCCAGTACTTC. Translated, it gives CSVRKAGGQQTQYF.

A few counts support this clonotype. The genes are TRBV5-5 and TRBJ1-5; TRBD1 aligns across 7 bases. Germline lookup yields CDR1 SGHKS and CDR2 YYEKEE (reference sequence). The CDR3 covers 14 residues. The trim removed 1 base at V and 5 bases at J, leaving 3 bases unmatched. The CDR3 reads CASSLWDSDQPQHF. CDR3 sequence (DNA): TGTGCCAGCAGCTTGTGGGACAGCGATCAGCCCCAGCATTTT.

This clonotype was detected ten times or more. This chain connects TRBV12-3 or TRBV12-4 to TRBJ1-1; the D is unclear. The length of the CDR3 is 11 residues. V lost 3 bases and J lost 8, with 7 bases in between. Here the CDR3 reads CASSFEGEAFF. DNA of the CDR3: TGTGCCAGCAGTTTCGAAGGGGAAGCTTTCTTT.

In its sample, this clonotype was seen many times. The chain employs TRBV6-2 or TRBV6-3 and TRBJ1-1; D is ambiguous. V lost 7 bases and J 1 base, leaving 4 bases between the germline ends. This CDR3 is 11 amino acids long. Germline V gives CDR1 MNHEY, CDR2 SVGEGT. The CDR3 nucleotides read TGTGCCAGCAAGGAGAACACTGAAGCTTTCTTT. This encodes CASKENTEAFF.

The table lists this clonotype with many counts. This chain connects TRBV6-2 or TRBV6-3 to TRBJ1-2, with D perhaps matching TRBD1 (6 bases). This CDR3 has 11 residues. Trimming took off 8 bases at V and 6 bases at J, with 10 bases between the two ends. Germline V gene lookup returns CDR1 MNHEY and CDR2 SVGEGT. DNA of the CDR3: TGTGCCAGCGGGACATACCATGGCTACACCTTC. This encodes CASGTYHGYTF.

In this sample, this clonotype turned up a few times. The CDR3 loop reads CASSLGEFTLHF. The CDR3 nucleotides read TGTGCCAGCAGCTTGGGTGAATTCACCCTCCACTTT. The chain recombines TRBV7-2 with TRBJ1-6; D call uncertain. Germline V gene sequence: CDR1 SGHTA, CDR2 FQGNSA. The CDR3 sequence is 12 residues long. V lost 3 bases and J lost 14, with 11 bases in between. The whole variable domain, remainder taken from reference TRBV7-2 and TRBJ1-6, is GAGVSQSPSNKVTEKGKDVELRCDPISGHTALYWYRQSLGQGLEFLIYFQGNSAPDKSGLPSDRFSAERTGGSVSTLTIQRTQQEDSAVYLCASSLGEFTLHFGNGTRLTVT.

This clonotype turned up a few times. This rearrangement joins TRBV29-1 to TRBJ2-7; D tentatively fits TRBD1 or TRBD2 (5 bases each). The CDR3 is made up of 12 amino acids. Germline V gives CDR1 SQVTM, CDR2 ANQGSEA. Between the trimmed V and J ends, which lost 5 bases and 3 bases, there was a span of 11 bases. The CDR3 sequence is CSVNGDGYEQYF. CDR3 nucleotides: TGCAGCGTTAATGGGGACGGCTACGAGCAGTACTTC.

This clonotype was seen ten or more times. The chain recombines TRBV4-2 with TRBJ1-2, with a weak D call TRBD1 (5 bases). CDR1 is LGHNA and CDR2 is YNFKEQ in the germline V gene. Trimming left V 0 bases short and J 7 bases short, with 15 bases between. There are 15 residues in the CDR3. The CDR3 loop reads CASSQDHVGGGGYTF. The CDR3 DNA follows: TGTGCCAGCAGCCAAGATCATGTCGGGGGAGGTGGCTACACCTTC.

Only a few counts were recorded for this clonotype. The V and J genes are TRBV4-1 and TRBJ2-3; 8 nucleotides align to TRBD2. J gave up 4 bases and V 5 bases, and 11 bases lay outside the gene matches. This CDR3 contains 16 residues. The germline gives CDR1 MGHRA, CDR2 YSYEKL. The CDR3 protein is CASSSRPGGVADTQYF. CDR3 nucleotide sequence: TGCGCCAGCAGCTCAAGACCGGGGGGGGTCGCAGATACGCAGTATTTT.

This clonotype showed up many times. The chain recombines TRBV20-1 with TRBJ1-1; D may be TRBD1 (5 bases). The length of the CDR3 is 14 residues. Germline V gives CDR1 DFQATT, CDR2 SNEGSKA (reference sequence). The V and J ends lost 0 bases and 7 bases respectively, with 15 bases between them. CDR3 nucleotides: TGCAGTGCTAGAGATTCCGGCGGGGCCCTTGAAGCTTTCTTT. Translating gives CSARDSGGALEAFF.

This clonotype was observed a few times. The chain uses TRBV11-2 and TRBJ2-3; 7 bases line up with TRBD2. J gave up 3 bases and V 5 bases, and 17 bases lay outside the gene matches. Germline V gives CDR1 SGHAT, CDR2 FQNNGV. CDR3 length: 18 amino acids. The CDR3 DNA is TGTGCCAGCAGCCGGACTAGTTTTATTGGGAAAAGGACAGATACGCAGTATTTT. Protein product: CASSRTSFIGKRTDTQYF.

This clonotype showed up just a few times. This chain joins TRBV20-1 and TRBJ2-5; 8 bases align to TRBD1. V shed 3 bases and J 0 bases; nucleotides not matched to a gene: 6. Per the germline V gene, CDR1 is DFQATT and CDR2 is SNEGSKA (reference sequence). The CDR3 runs 15 residues. CDR3 loop: CSARRTGTYQETQYF. In DNA, the CDR3 is TGCAGTGCTAGGAGGACAGGGACTTACCAAGAGACCCAGTACTTC.